Below, 2 T cell receptor beta chains from the same sample are listed, as sequenced in a study of blood T cell repertoires in COVID-19. Only in-frame clones appear in the TCRdb table, and some are missing; sequencing was by immunoSEQ multiplex PCR. The top ten clones hold 1.3% of a sample with roughly 380,000 clones, over 75% of them seen once. Sample: PBMCs or T cells enriched from blood (not recorded which). These receptors all stem from a man aged 25-45 years who had recovered from COVID-19.

This rearrangement joins TRBV6-5 to TRBJ2-5; 9 nucleotides align to TRBD2. CDR1 is MNHEY and CDR2 is SVGAGI in the germline V gene. Trimming took 1 base from V and 5 from J; bases not matched to a gene: 8. The CDR3 consists of 16 residues. The CDR3 region is CASSYLPAGGVETQYF. The CDR3 region has the DNA TGTGCCAGCAGTTACTTGCCAGCGGGGGGTGTTGAGACCCAGTACTTC.

V usage is TRBV18 and J usage is TRBJ2-3, with a possible D match to TRBD1 (8 bases). Trimming cost V 6 bases and J 1 base, with 14 bases left between them. This CDR3 is 15 amino acids long. Germline V gene lookup returns CDR1 KGHSH and CDR2 LQKENI. In DNA form, the CDR3 reads TGTGCCAGCTCGAGAACAGGGGGGGGCACAGATACGCAGTATTTT. Translation: CASSRTGGGTDTQYF. The whole variable domain, filled in from reference TRBV18 and TRBJ2-3, reads NAGVMQNPRHLVRRRGQEARLRCSPMKGHSHVYWYRQLPEEGLKFMVYLQKENIIDESGMPKERFSAEFPKEGPSILRIQQVVRGDSAAYFCASSRTGGGTDTQYFGPGTRLTVL.